Each of the 13 T cell receptor beta chains below was sequenced from the same sample in a study of early T cells in non-severe SARS-CoV-2 infection. Each CDR3 protein gets one entry after TCRdb re-called the 5' RACE reads with MiXCR. The sample lists some 71,000 distinct CDR3 sequences; around 15% were seen once. Sequencing was carried out using whole blood. Every receptor here comes from an adult who was a healthcare worker with PCR-confirmed SARS-CoV-2 infection or an uninfected control (not recorded which).

The genes are TRBV27 and TRBJ1-1; a possible D gene is TRBD1 (6 bases). Germline V gene sequence: CDR1 MNHEY, CDR2 SMNVEV (reference sequence). The CDR3 sequence is 15 residues long. Trimming removed 8 bases at V and 0 bases at J, with 16 bases between. This CDR3 reads CASRQPGALNTEAFF. The CDR3 bases are TGTGCCAGCCGCCAGCCGGGGGCGTTGAACACTGAAGCTTTCTTT.

The V call is TRBV15, the J call TRBJ2-3, with a weak D call TRBD2 (7 bases). This CDR3 contains 16 residues. Germline-derived CDR1 and CDR2 are LNHNV and YYDKDF (reference sequence). The germline V and J ends were trimmed by 0 bases and 3 bases, with 13 bases remaining between them. The CDR3 DNA is TGTGCCACCAGCAGAGATGGGGGGGCCGGGACAGATACGCAGTATTTT. The encoded protein is CATSRDGGAGTDTQYF.

The sample holds many counts of this clonotype. This chain uses TRBV5-1 with TRBJ2-3; D is undetermined. Germline assignment: CDR1 SGHRS and CDR2 YFSETQ. The length of the CDR3 is 14 residues. V lost 4 bases and J 5 bases, leaving 14 bases between the germline ends. The CDR3 DNA is TGCGCCAGCAGCCTTGGGTCCCTGGGAGATACGCAGTATTTT. It translates to CASSLGSLGDTQYF.

This clonotype was seen more than once but under ten times. The chain has TRBV2 and TRBJ1-1; D possibly corresponds to TRBD1 (6 bases). Trimming pared 7 bases from V and 1 base from J, leaving 10 bases between. Germline V gives CDR1 SNHLY, CDR2 FYNNEI. CDR3 length equals 13 residues. CDR3 sequence (DNA): TGTGCCAGCACAAGGACAGCGAACACTGAAGCTTTCTTT. It encodes CASTRTANTEAFF.

The chain joins TRBV7-8 to TRBJ1-5, with D possibly TRBD1 on 5 matching bases. CDR3 length equals 15 residues. Looked up from germline, CDR1 is SGHVS and CDR2 is FQNEAQ. Trimming left V 5 bases short and J 2 bases short, with 13 bases between. In DNA, the CDR3 is TGTGCCAGCAGCCGTACGGGACGTGGCAATCAGCCCCAGCATTTT. Amino acid sequence: CASSRTGRGNQPQHF.

There are a few counts of this clonotype. V is TRBV20-1 and J is TRBJ2-3; D is possibly TRBD2 (6 bases). This CDR3 contains 14 residues. Per the germline V gene, CDR1 is DFQATT and CDR2 is SNEGSKA (reference sequence). The V and J ends lost 5 bases and 4 bases respectively, with 16 bases between them. Written as DNA, the CDR3 is TGCAGTGCTGGGGGGACTCTTGGACCAGATACGCAGTATTTT. Translation: CSAGGTLGPDTQYF.

In this sample, this clonotype turned up many times. This sequence joins TRBV5-5 and TRBJ2-7; 9 bases line up with TRBD1. V was pared by 0 bases and J by 3 bases, with 4 bases of the junction left unmatched. CDR3 length: 15 residues. Germline V lookup: CDR1 SGHKS, CDR2 YYEKEE (reference sequence). CDR3 loop: CASSLEGQGLYEQYF. CDR3 nucleotide sequence: TGTGCCAGCAGCTTGGAGGGACAGGGTCTCTACGAGCAGTACTTC.

This clonotype was seen a few times. This chain links TRBV27 with TRBJ2-3; TRBD2 aligns across 9 bases. With 4 bases clipped from V and 2 bases from J, the junction kept 4 bases outside the gene matches. The CDR3 consists of 15 residues. Germline CDR1 and CDR2: MNHEY and SMNVEV (reference sequence). The CDR3 protein is CASSSQRGDTDTQYF. The CDR3 DNA follows: TGTGCCAGCAGTTCCCAGCGGGGGGACACAGATACGCAGTATTTT.

A few counts support this clonotype. The CDR3 DNA reads as TGTGCCAGCAGCACTAGCGGGACCACAGATACGCAGTATTTT. It codes for CASSTSGTTDTQYF. V gene TRBV6-1 combines with J gene TRBJ2-3; 10 positions agree with TRBD2. Germline V gene data show CDR1 as MNHNS and CDR2 as SASEGT. This CDR3 is 14 amino acids long. V lost 6 bases and J lost 2; bases outside the gene matches: 2.

J is TRBJ2-3 and V is TRBV7-6; 9 bases map to TRBD1. Trimming cost V 5 bases and J 8 bases; bases outside gene matches: 20. In germline, CDR1 is SGHVS, CDR2 FNYEAQ. This CDR3 spans 18 amino acids. CDR3 nucleotides: TGTGCCAGCAGCATAAGGTGGTCCGGGACAGGGACAATGAGTACGCAGTATTTT. It translates to CASSIRWSGTGTMSTQYF. The entire variable domain, with the rest obtained from reference TRBV7-6 and TRBJ2-3, is as follows: GAGVSQSPRYKVTKRGQDVALRCDPISGHVSLYWYRQALGQGPEFLTYFNYEAQQDKSGLPNDRFSAERPEGSISTLTIQRTEQRDSAMYRCASSIRWSGTGTMSTQYFGPGTRLTVL.

This clonotype occurred a few times. The chain links TRBV7-2 to TRBJ2-2; D is perhaps TRBD1 (6 bases). Germline values: CDR1 SGHTA, CDR2 FQGNSA. Between the trimmed V and J ends, which lost 6 bases and 4 bases, there was a span of 15 bases. There are 15 residues in the CDR3. CDR3 sequence: CASSSILTGTGELFF. In DNA form, the CDR3 reads TGTGCCAGCAGTTCTATTTTGACAGGCACCGGGGAGCTGTTTTTT.

This clonotype turned up a few times. The chain joins TRBV5-5 to TRBJ1-6, with a tentative D call TRBD1 (6 bases). Germline-derived CDR1 and CDR2 are SGHKS and YYEKEE (reference sequence). V was pared by 3 bases and J by 5 bases, with 9 bases between. The CDR3 length is 14 residues. The CDR3 reads CASSSHRDNSPLHF. In DNA form, the CDR3 reads TGTGCCAGCAGCTCCCACAGGGATAATTCACCCCTCCACTTT.

This clonotype was observed many times. One end of the junction does not line up with germline, which may come from a read error. Here the CDR3 DNA reads TGTGCCAGCAGTCCCGGGACTAGCGGGGGGCCTAGGGACTTC. This encodes CASSPGTSGGPRDF. The chain links TRBV6-2 or TRBV6-3 to TRBJ2-4; 15 positions match TRBD2. Germline V gene lookup returns CDR1 MNHEY and CDR2 SVGEGT. The CDR3 has 14 amino acids.